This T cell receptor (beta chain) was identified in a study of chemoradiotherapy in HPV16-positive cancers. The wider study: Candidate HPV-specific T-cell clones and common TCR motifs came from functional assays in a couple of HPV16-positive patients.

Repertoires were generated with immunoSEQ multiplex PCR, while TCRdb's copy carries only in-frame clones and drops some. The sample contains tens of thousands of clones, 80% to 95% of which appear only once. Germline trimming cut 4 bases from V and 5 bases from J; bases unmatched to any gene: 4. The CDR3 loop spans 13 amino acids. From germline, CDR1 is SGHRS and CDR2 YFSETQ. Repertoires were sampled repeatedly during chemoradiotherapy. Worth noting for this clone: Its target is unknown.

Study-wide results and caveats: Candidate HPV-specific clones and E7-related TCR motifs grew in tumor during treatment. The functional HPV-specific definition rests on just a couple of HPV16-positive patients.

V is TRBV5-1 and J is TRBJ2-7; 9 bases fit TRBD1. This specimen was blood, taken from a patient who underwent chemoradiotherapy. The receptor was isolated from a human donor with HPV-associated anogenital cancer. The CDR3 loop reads CASSRTGDHEQYF. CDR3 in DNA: TGCGCCAGCAGCAGGACAGGGGACCACGAGCAGTACTTC. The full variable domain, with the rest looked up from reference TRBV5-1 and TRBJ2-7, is KAGVTQTPRYLIKTRGQQVTLSCSPISGHRSVSWYQQTPGQGLQFLFEYFSETQRNKGNFPGRFSGRQFSNSRSEMNVSTLELGDSALYLCASSRTGDHEQYFGPGTRLTVT.